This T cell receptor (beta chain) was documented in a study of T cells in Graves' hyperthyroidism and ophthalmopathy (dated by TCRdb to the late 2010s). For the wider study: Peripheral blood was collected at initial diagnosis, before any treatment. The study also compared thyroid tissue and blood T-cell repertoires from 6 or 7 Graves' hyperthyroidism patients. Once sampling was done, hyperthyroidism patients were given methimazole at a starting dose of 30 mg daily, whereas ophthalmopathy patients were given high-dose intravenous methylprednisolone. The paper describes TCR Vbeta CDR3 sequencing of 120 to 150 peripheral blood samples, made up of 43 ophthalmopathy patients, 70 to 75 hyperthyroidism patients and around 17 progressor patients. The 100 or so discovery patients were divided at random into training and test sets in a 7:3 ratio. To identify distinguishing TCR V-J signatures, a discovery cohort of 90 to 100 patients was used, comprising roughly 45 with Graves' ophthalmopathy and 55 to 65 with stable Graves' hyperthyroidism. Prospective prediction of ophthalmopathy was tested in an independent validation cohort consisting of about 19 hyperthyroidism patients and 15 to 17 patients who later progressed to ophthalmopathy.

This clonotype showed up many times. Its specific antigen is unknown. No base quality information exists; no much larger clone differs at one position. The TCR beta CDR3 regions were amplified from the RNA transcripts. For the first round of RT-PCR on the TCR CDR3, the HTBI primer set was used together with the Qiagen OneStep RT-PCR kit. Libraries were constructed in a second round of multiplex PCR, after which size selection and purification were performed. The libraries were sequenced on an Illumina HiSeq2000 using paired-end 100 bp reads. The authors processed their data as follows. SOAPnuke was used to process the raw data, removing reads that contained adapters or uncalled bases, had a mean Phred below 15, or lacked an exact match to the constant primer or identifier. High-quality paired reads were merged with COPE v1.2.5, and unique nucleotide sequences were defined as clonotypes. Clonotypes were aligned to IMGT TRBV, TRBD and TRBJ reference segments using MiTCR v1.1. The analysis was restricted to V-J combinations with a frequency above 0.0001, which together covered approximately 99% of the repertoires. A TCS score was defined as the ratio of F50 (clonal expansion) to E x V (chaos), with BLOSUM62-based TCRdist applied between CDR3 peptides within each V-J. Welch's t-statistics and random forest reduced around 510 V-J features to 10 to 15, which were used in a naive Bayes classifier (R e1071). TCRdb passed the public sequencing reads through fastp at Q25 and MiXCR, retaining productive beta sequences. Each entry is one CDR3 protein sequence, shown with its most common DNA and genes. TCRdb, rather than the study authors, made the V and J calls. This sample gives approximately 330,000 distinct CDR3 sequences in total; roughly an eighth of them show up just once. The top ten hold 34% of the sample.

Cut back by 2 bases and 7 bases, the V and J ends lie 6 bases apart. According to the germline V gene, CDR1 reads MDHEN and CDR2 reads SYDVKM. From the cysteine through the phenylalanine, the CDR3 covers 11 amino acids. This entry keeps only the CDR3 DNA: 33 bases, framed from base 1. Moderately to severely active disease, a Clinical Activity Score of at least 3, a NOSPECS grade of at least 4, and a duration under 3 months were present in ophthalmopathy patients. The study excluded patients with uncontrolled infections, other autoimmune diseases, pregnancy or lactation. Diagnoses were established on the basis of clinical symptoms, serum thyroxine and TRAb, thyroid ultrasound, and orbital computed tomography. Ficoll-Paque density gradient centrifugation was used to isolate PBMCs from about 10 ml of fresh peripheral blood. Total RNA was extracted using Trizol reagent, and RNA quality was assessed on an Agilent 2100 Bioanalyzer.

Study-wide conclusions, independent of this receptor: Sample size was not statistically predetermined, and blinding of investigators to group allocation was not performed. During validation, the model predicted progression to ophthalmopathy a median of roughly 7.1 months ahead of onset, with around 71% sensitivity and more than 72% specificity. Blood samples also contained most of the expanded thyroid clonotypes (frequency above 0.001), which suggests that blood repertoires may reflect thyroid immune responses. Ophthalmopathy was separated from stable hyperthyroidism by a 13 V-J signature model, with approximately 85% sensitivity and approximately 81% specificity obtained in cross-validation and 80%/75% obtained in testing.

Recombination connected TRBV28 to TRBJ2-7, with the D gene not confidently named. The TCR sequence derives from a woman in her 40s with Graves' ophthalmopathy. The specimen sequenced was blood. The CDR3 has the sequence CASSLPGEQYF. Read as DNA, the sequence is TGTGCCAGCAGTTTACCTGGAGAGCAGTACTTC. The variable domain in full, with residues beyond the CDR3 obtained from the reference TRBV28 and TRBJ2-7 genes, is DVKVTQSSRYLVKRTGEKVFLECVQDMDHENMFWYRQDPGLGLRLIYFSYDVKMKEKGDIPEGYSVSREKKERFSLILESASTNQTSMYLCASSLPGEQYFGPGTRLTVT.